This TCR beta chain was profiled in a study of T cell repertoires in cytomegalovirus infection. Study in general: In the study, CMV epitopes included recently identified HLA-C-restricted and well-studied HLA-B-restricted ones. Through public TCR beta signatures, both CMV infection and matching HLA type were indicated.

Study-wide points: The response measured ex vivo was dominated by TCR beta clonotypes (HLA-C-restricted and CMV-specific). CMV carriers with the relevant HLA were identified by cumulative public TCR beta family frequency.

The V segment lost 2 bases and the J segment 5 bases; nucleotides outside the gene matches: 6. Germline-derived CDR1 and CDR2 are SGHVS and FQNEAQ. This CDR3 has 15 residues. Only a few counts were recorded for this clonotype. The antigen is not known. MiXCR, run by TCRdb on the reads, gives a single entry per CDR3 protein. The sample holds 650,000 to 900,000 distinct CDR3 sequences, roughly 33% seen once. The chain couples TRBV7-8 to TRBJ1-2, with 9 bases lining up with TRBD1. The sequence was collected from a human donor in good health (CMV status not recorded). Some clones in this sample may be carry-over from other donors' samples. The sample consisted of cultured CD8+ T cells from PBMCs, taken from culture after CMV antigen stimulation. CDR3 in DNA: TGTGCCAGCAGCTTAAAGGGGACAGGGCGGTATGGCTACACCTTC. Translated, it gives CASSLKGTGRYGYTF.